The sequence of this T cell receptor (beta chain) was determined in a study of shared clonotypes between healthy human individuals (dated by TCRdb to 2019 to 2021). Some background on the complete study: A couple of women and a few men aged 18 to 49 years were included in the cohort. For each donor, three plates each were used for CD4 naive and CD4 memory, two plates were used for CD8 naive, and one plate was used for CD8 memory. Blood TCR repertoires of about 5 healthy adults were deeply sequenced to estimate repertoire size and the extent of clonotype sharing between individuals. To increase sequencing depth and limit assay-specific biases, TCR repertoire library preparation and sequencing were carried out by different laboratories using diverse techniques. Per donor, leukapheresis produced somewhere between about 0.8 and 9 billion PBMCs.

Using the deep immunoSEQ assay, multiplex PCR amplified TCR CDR3 regions from genomic DNA. Extracted genomic DNA from each cell subset was spread evenly across all wells of several immunoSEQ 96-well plates, with each plate serving as a replicate. For sorted subsets, roughly 190 ng of genomic DNA, equivalent to around 30,000 T cell genomes, went into each replicate PCR. Purified libraries were quantified with a Qubit 3.0 fluorometer, sized on a Bioanalyzer 2100, and re-quantified with the KAPA Library Quantification kit. Every immunoSEQ 96-well plate was sequenced on a separate single-read 150-cycle Illumina NextSeq 550 flow cell. As for how the authors treated the data: Because the immunoSEQ output included only junctional sequences and no quality scores, the filtering could not be the same as the filtering used for full-length reads. Sequences were annotated with PyIR, a Python wrapper for IgBLAST v1.9, and V/J genes and CDR3 were assigned using IMGT germline references. Reads were filtered out if the reads had weak V/J assignments (E-value above 1e-6), no CDR3, stop codons, out-of-frame junctions, or ambiguous translated residues. V3J clonotypes were defined as sequences sharing the same inferred V gene, J gene, and CDR3 amino acid sequence. The percentage overlap between two repertoires was calculated by dividing the number of shared unique clonotypes by the size of the smaller repertoire. RTK rarefaction, the Chao1 estimator, and Recon v2.1 estimates of unobserved clonotypes were used to assess repertoire richness. For all TCRbeta clonotypes obtained by the gDNA method from a few donors, generation probabilities were computed with OLGA. TCRdb mirrors the immuneACCESS table, restricted to in-frame sequences. Some clones are absent from its copies; in checked studies, under half trace to an unresolved V gene, and the reason for the others is unknown. V and J calls and clone size come straight from that table; D and trimming were deduced from the DNA. Across this sample there are around 2,000,000 clones, with more than 85% seen only once. The ten largest clonotypes hold about 1.5% of the sample.

CD8 naive samples were obtained by positive selection for CCR7 among CD45RO-negative cells, yielding a CD45RA+CCR7+ population from which TemRA cells were excluded. The donors were healthy, HIV-negative adults who had no recently reported acute infections or vaccinations. Every donor was a Caucasian adult residing in Nashville, Tennessee, USA. Blood was collected by leukapheresis, and PBMCs were isolated by Ficoll-Histopaque density gradient centrifugation and then cryopreserved in liquid nitrogen vapor phase. Analytical flow cytometry was used to check the purity and quantity of every magnetically sorted T cell population. From each sorted fraction, genomic DNA was isolated and quantified by UV absorbance on a Nanodrop 2000c. The paper as a whole reports these results and caveats: About 5% of naive CD4, roughly 3.6% of naive CD8, about 2.4% of memory CD4, and less than 0.45% of memory CD8 clonotypes were shared across several donors. Estimated clonotype richness was generally larger for naive than for memory subsets. Higher generation probabilities were observed for clonotypes shared by all four sorted-subset donors than for non-shared clonotypes. Because the study included a small number of donors, the genetic and exposure-history diversity represented was limited. Incomplete sequencing was indicated by rarefaction of sorted-subset datasets, despite the large sequencing depth. Sampling was limited to blood, and TCR repertoires in tissue likely differ from TCR repertoires in blood. Based on pairwise subsampling, the degree of clonotype sharing among donors was expected to be affected by sequencing depth.

About this clone: This receptor's antigen is unknown. Per-base quality was not reported, and no clone a single base away is much larger than it.

The CDR3, cysteine through phenylalanine, is 15 amino acids long. The DNA shown is the 45-base CDR3, in frame from base 1. The germline V gene gives CDR1 as MDHEN and CDR2 as SYDVKM. V gives up 5 bases and J gives up 4 bases, and the segment between their germline ends measures 17 bases. This receptor was identified in a man between 18 and 29 years old in good health. Some clones in this sample may be carry-over from other donors' samples. The chain joins TRBV28 to TRBJ2-5, with a tentative D gene TRBD2 over 7 matching bases. The sample was naive CD8+ T cells from PBMCs. In light of the paper, this sample's cell subset or site label describes: CD45RA+CCR7+. The DNA is as follows: TGTGCCAGCAGTAAACGGAGGGGGGGCGGAGAGACCCAGTACTTC. This gives the protein CASSKRRGGGETQYF.